Presented here are 2 T cell receptor beta chains from one specimen sequenced in a study of T cell responses to AZD1222 COVID-19 vaccine. The assay was immunoSEQ multiplex PCR, and TCRdb's table has in-frame clones only and misses some. The repertoire holds around 120,000 clones, with 92% as singletons. Sample: peripheral blood, taken on day 0 of AZD1222 vaccination. These receptors were collected from an adult in good health.

The chain carries TRBV29-1 and TRBJ1-6, with 7 bases aligning to TRBD1. V trimming: 6 bases; J trimming: 6 bases; junction bases outside the gene matches: 8. The CDR3 spans 14 residues. Germline V gene sequence: CDR1 SQVTM, CDR2 ANQGSEA. The CDR3 DNA sequence: TGCAGCGTCGCCGAACAGGGGATTAATTCACCCCTCCACTTT. It yields the protein CSVAEQGINSPLHF.

The DNA for the CDR3 is TGTGCCTGGAGTTCGGACAGGGGAGAGCCCCAGCATTTT. Encoded protein: CAWSSDRGEPQHF. V usage is TRBV30 and J usage is TRBJ1-5, with 9 bases that match TRBD1. J gave up 8 bases and V 2 bases, and 4 bases lay outside the gene matches. The CDR3 sequence is 13 residues long. Per germline, CDR1 GTSNPN and CDR2 SVGIG (reference sequence).